The subject of this entry is one TCR beta chain. The sample is drawn from a study of tumor and adjacent non-tumor tissue in lung cancer. RNA was extracted from bulk tissue without any cell sorting. The normal lung tissue was taken more than 3 cm from the tumor edge. The CDR3 has 16 amino acids. Germline V lookup: CDR1 SQVTM, CDR2 ANQGSEA. V shed 4 bases and J shed 7 bases, with 25 bases lying between them. TCRbeta libraries were built with three rounds of nested PCR, modified from ARM-PCR. TCRdb reprocessed the multiplex PCR reads with MiXCR, giving one entry per CDR3 protein. Among 35,000 to 55,000 distinct CDR3 sequences listed, approximately 59% were seen once.

The source material was distant non-tumor lung tissue. This chain links TRBV29-1 with TRBJ1-1; TRBD1 is a possible D gene (6 bases). This receptor was obtained from a woman in her thirties or forties with non-small cell lung cancer. This CDR3 reads CSVGDIPGGRGVEAFF. The DNA of the CDR3 is TGCAGCGTTGGAGACATTCCCGGGGGGCGCGGGGTTGAAGCTTTCTTT. Complete variable domain (other parts from reference TRBV29-1 and TRBJ1-1): SAVISQKPSRDICQRGTSLTIQCQVDSQVTMMFWYRQQPGQSLTLIATANQGSEATYESGFVIDKFPISRPNLTFSTLTVSNMSPEDSSIYLCSVGDIPGGRGVEAFFGQGTRLTVV.